Each of the 23 T cell receptor beta chains below was sequenced from the same sample in a study of OX40 agonist ivuxolimab in advanced cancers. TCRdb keeps only in-frame clones here, not all; method: immunoSEQ multiplex PCR. The repertoire includes around 40,000 clones, approximately 83% of them detected once, and approximately 0.39% sits in the top ten. The specimen comprised CD4+ or CD8+ T cells sorted from blood, sampled in a trial of the OX40 agonist ivuxolimab. The receptors shown here come from an adult with an advanced solid tumor such as melanoma, head and neck, liver or kidney cancer.

The chain combines TRBV19 with TRBJ2-3, with 12 bases identical to TRBD2. V lost 8 bases and J lost 4; bases outside the gene matches: 10. Germline CDR1 and CDR2: LNHDA and SQIVND (reference sequence). This CDR3 has 16 residues. The CDR3 DNA is TGTGCCAGTCACTTCACTAGCGGGGGGATTGCAGATACGCAGTATTTT. It is translated as CASHFTSGGIADTQYF.

V usage is TRBV19 and J usage is TRBJ1-1, with D maybe TRBD1 (6 bases). The CDR3 has 13 amino acids. V dropped 5 bases and J dropped 4 bases, with 11 bases sitting between them. Germline-derived CDR1 and CDR2 are LNHDA and SQIVND (reference sequence). The CDR3 sequence: CASSATGGTEAFF. CDR3 DNA sequence: TGTGCCAGTAGTGCGACAGGAGGCACTGAAGCTTTCTTT.

This chain uses TRBV5-4 with TRBJ1-2, with 9 bases fitting TRBD1. There are 13 residues in the CDR3. Germline values: CDR1 SGHNT, CDR2 YYREEE (reference sequence). The J segment lost 13 bases and the V segment lost 1 base, leaving 8 bases of the junction unmatched. The CDR3 protein is CASSLHTGGASTF. The CDR3 DNA reads as TGTGCCAGCAGCTTGCACACAGGGGGCGCATCCACCTTC.

This rearrangement joins TRBV6-1 to TRBJ2-7, with 9 bases identical to TRBD1. V lost 7 bases to trimming and J lost 5 bases; unmatched junction nucleotides: 9. This CDR3 is 14 amino acids long. Germline loops: CDR1 MNHNS, CDR2 SASEGT. CDR3: CASITPGQGDEQYF. DNA of the CDR3: TGTGCCAGCATCACTCCGGGACAGGGAGACGAGCAGTACTTC.

The chain recombines TRBV2 with TRBJ1-6, with 11 bases matching TRBD1. Germline V gene data show CDR1 as SNHLY and CDR2 as FYNNEI. The CDR3 is 16 residues long. Losses at the gene ends were 6 bases for V and 3 bases for J; bases not matched to a gene: 4. CDR3 sequence reads: CASRDRGQGYNSPLHF. The DNA for the CDR3 is TGTGCCAGCAGGGACAGGGGGCAAGGCTATAATTCACCCCTCCACTTT. Together with reference TRBV2 and TRBJ1-6, the CDR3 gives the full variable domain: EPEVTQTPSHQVTQMGQEVILRCVPISNHLYFYWYRQILGQKVEFLVSFYNNEISEKSEIFDDQFSVERPDGSNFTLKIRSTKLEDSAMYFCASRDRGQGYNSPLHFGNGTRLTVT.

This chain uses TRBV6-1 with TRBJ1-6; unclear D gene. The germline gives CDR1 MNHNS, CDR2 SASEGT. V lost 5 bases, J lost 7 bases, and 9 bases lay in between. The CDR3 runs to 13 residues. This CDR3 is CASSQTLNSPLHF. The CDR3, as DNA: TGTGCCAGCAGTCAGACACTGAATTCACCCCTCCACTTT.

This rearrangement joins TRBV6-1 to TRBJ1-5; TRBD1 might be the D (6 bases). CDR1 is MNHNS, CDR2 SASEGT, per germline. The CDR3 is made up of 14 amino acids. Trimming left V 5 bases short and J 7 bases short, with 15 bases between. Written as DNA, the CDR3 is TGTGCCAGCAGTACCACAGGGTCTGAGCAGCCCCAGCATTTT. Amino acid sequence: CASSTTGSEQPQHF.

The chain recombines TRBV14 with TRBJ2-1, with a weak D call TRBD2 (6 bases). Germline-derived CDR1 and CDR2 are SGHDN and FVKESK. This CDR3 is built from 15 residues. The ends were cut back, 5 bases at V and 8 bases at J, with 19 bases in the middle. CDR3 region: CASSASRLVRDEQFF. In DNA, the CDR3 is TGTGCCAGCAGCGCGTCCCGACTAGTTCGGGATGAGCAGTTCTTC.

The chain has TRBV10-3 and TRBJ2-1, with TRBD2 matching 8 bases. With 4 bases clipped from V and 7 bases from J, the junction kept 6 bases outside the gene matches. The CDR3 extends over 14 amino acids. CDR1 is ENHRY and CDR2 is SYGVKD in the germline V gene. In nucleotides, the CDR3 is TGTGCCATCAGTGTCGGCGGGGGGTGGAATGAGCAGTTCTTC. Its protein is CAISVGGGWNEQFF.

CDR3 loop: CASSYTGREGANVLTF. The CDR3 DNA reads as TGTGCCAGCAGTTACACTGGGCGGGAAGGGGCCAACGTCCTGACTTTC. The chain couples TRBV6-7 to TRBJ2-6; the D gene is possibly TRBD2 (6 bases). TRBV6-7 is identified as an open reading frame with a role that is uncertain. The CDR3 extends over 16 amino acids. Trimming cost V 2 bases and J 4 bases, with 12 bases left between them.

V gene TRBV28 combines with J gene TRBJ1-1; perhaps TRBD1 as D (6 bases). CDR3 length: 15 residues. Germline V gives CDR1 MDHEN, CDR2 SYDVKM. Trimming pared 6 bases from V and 4 bases from J, leaving 18 bases between. In DNA, the CDR3 is TGTGCCAGCAGCGAACTAGGGGGAAGTGGCACTGAAGCTTTCTTT. Its translation is CASSELGGSGTEAFF.

This chain uses TRBV18 with TRBJ2-1; 7 nucleotides match TRBD1. V gave up 3 bases and J gave up 8 bases; unmatched junction bases: 7. Germline CDR1 is KGHSH and CDR2 is LQKENI. The CDR3 has 14 residues. In nucleotides, the CDR3 is TGTGCCAGCTCACCCATTTTACAGGGGTATGAGCAGTTCTTC. As protein: CASSPILQGYEQFF.

The V call is TRBV28, the J call TRBJ1-6, with 7 bases aligning to TRBD1. V was pared by 5 bases and J by 10 bases, with 14 bases of the junction left unmatched. The CDR3 totals 16 residues. Germline V gives CDR1 MDHEN, CDR2 SYDVKM. The CDR3 DNA reads TGTGCCAGCAGTAGGGCCTCTACAGGGGAAGGGTCACCCCTCCACTTT. The encoded protein is CASSRASTGEGSPLHF.

The rearrangement joins TRBV11-2 to TRBJ2-3; 11 bases line up with TRBD2. V shed 3 bases and J 4 bases; nucleotides not matched to a gene: 3. The CDR3 is 15 amino acids. Germline assignment: CDR1 SGHAT and CDR2 FQNNGV. The CDR3 nucleotides read TGTGCCAGCAGCTTTAGCGGGGGGGCCTCAGATACGCAGTATTTT. Its protein product is CASSFSGGASDTQYF. Variable domain in full (rest from reference TRBV11-2 and TRBJ2-3): EAGVAQSPRYKIIEKRQSVAFWCNPISGHATLYWYQQILGQGPKLLIQFQNNGVVDDSQLPKDRFSAERLKGVDSTLKIQPAKLEDSAVYLCASSFSGGASDTQYFGPGTRLTVL.

This clone was detected once. This chain uses TRBV4-3 with TRBJ2-2; 7 positions agree with TRBD2. CDR3 size: 16 residues. V shed 1 base, J shed 1 base, and the junction held 3 bases outside the gene matches. Germline assignment: CDR1 LGHNA and CDR2 YSLEER. CDR3 region: CASSQGSGGNTGELFF. CDR3 sequence (DNA): TGCGCCAGCAGCCAAGGATCGGGAGGGAACACCGGGGAGCTGTTTTTT.

This clone has only a few counts. The J gene is TRBJ1-1, the V gene TRBV4-1; D is possibly TRBD1 (6 bases). This CDR3 spans 12 amino acids. Per germline, CDR1 MGHRA and CDR2 YSYEKL. V lost 10 bases to trimming and J lost 0 bases, with 9 bases between them. CDR3 sequence reads: CATQGMNTEAFF. CDR3 DNA sequence: TGCGCCACCCAGGGGATGAACACTGAAGCTTTCTTT.

The gene calls are TRBV6-5 and TRBJ2-2; a weak D match, TRBD1 (5 bases). Germline loops: CDR1 MNHEY, CDR2 SVGAGI. V lost 4 bases and J 4 bases, leaving 13 bases between the germline ends. The CDR3 contains 15 residues. CDR3 sequence reads: CASSLGQGGTGELFF. CDR3 DNA sequence: TGTGCCAGCAGTTTAGGGCAGGGTGGCACCGGGGAGCTGTTTTTT.

V usage is TRBV4-2 and J usage is TRBJ1-3, with unresolved D. Germline CDR1 LGHNA, CDR2 YNFKEQ. V lost 0 bases, J lost 0 bases, and 18 bases lay in between. The CDR3 loop spans 19 amino acids. The CDR3 bases are TGTGCCAGCAGCCAAGAAAATTCCAGGCAGACACGCTCTGGAAACACCATATATTTT. This sequence encodes CASSQENSRQTRSGNTIYF.

This chain links TRBV2 with TRBJ1-2, with 9 bases lining up with TRBD1. The CDR3 runs to 14 residues. The germline CDR1 and CDR2 sequences are SNHLY and FYNNEI. V lost 5 bases, J lost 5 bases, and 6 bases stayed unmatched. The CDR3, as DNA: TGTGCCAGCAGTCAGGGACAGGGCCCTTATGGCTACACCTTC. It codes for CASSQGQGPYGYTF.

This chain connects TRBV18 to TRBJ2-7; D perhaps matches TRBD1 (6 bases). V dropped 2 bases and J dropped 5 bases, with 13 bases sitting between them. Germline V gives CDR1 KGHSH, CDR2 LQKENI. The CDR3 covers 14 residues. The CDR3 region is CASSPETGSDEQYF. DNA of the CDR3: TGTGCCAGCTCACCAGAAACAGGGTCCGACGAGCAGTACTTC. Filled out from reference TRBV18 and TRBJ2-7, the complete variable domain reads NAGVMQNPRHLVRRRGQEARLRCSPMKGHSHVYWYRQLPEEGLKFMVYLQKENIIDESGMPKERFSAEFPKEGPSILRIQQVVRGDSAAYFCASSPETGSDEQYFGPGTRLTVT.

The chain uses TRBV11-2 and TRBJ2-5; D ambiguous. Germline loops: CDR1 SGHAT, CDR2 FQNNGV. The CDR3 is made up of 15 amino acids. Trimming left V 2 bases short and J 0 bases short, with 10 bases between. CDR3 bases: TGTGCCAGCAGCTTAAGAGGCGGTGACCAAGAGACCCAGTACTTC. It is translated as CASSLRGGDQETQYF.

This sequence joins TRBV6-1 and TRBJ1-1, with D possibly TRBD1 on 6 matching bases. Trimming stripped 5 bases from V and 2 bases from J, with 15 bases between. The CDR3 runs 15 residues. Looked up from germline, CDR1 is MNHNS and CDR2 is SASEGT. The CDR3 is CASSPSGGANTEAFF. The CDR3 nucleotides are TGTGCCAGCAGTCCGTCTGGGGGGGCTAACACTGAAGCTTTCTTT.

This clone occurred a few times. J is TRBJ2-7 and V is TRBV28; 9 bases agree with TRBD1. The V gene's germline CDR1 is MDHEN and CDR2 SYDVKM. The CDR3 contains 18 residues. V trimming: 2 bases; J trimming: 3 bases; junction bases outside the gene matches: 14. In DNA, the CDR3 is TGTGCCAGCAGTTTAATTTATTGGCGTGACAGGGGGAACTACGAGCAGTACTTC. This translates into CASSLIYWRDRGNYEQYF. Together with reference TRBV28 and TRBJ2-7, the CDR3 gives the full variable domain: DVKVTQSSRYLVKRTGEKVFLECVQDMDHENMFWYRQDPGLGLRLIYFSYDVKMKEKGDIPEGYSVSREKKERFSLILESASTNQTSMYLCASSLIYWRDRGNYEQYFGPGTRLTVT.